These 23 T cell receptor beta chains were sequenced from one sample in a study of blood T cell repertoires in COVID-19. Some clones are missing from TCRdb's copy, which holds only in-frame ones; the method was immunoSEQ multiplex PCR. The sample contains about 270,000 clones, approximately 81% of which appear only once. Sequencing used peripheral blood. The receptors were sampled from a woman in her sixties or seventies with active or convalescent COVID-19.

The J gene is TRBJ1-4, the V gene TRBV27; D is ambiguous. The V gene lost 6 bases and the J gene lost 7 bases, with 27 bases spanning the gap. The CDR3 totals 18 residues. Germline CDR1 and CDR2: MNHEY and SMNVEV (reference sequence). The CDR3 DNA sequence: TGTGCCAGCAGCGTGTTCGGTGGCCCCCGAACAGAAACTGAAAAACTGTTTTTT. Protein sequence: CASSVFGGPRTETEKLFF.

This chain joins TRBV9 and TRBJ2-3; no reliable D call. V dropped 1 base and J dropped 4 bases, with 13 bases sitting between them. Germline V gene data show CDR1 as SGDLS and CDR2 as YYNGEE. This CDR3 comprises 15 residues. CDR3 amino acids: CASSVTSLPPDTQYF. In nucleotides, the CDR3 is TGTGCCAGCAGCGTAACTTCCCTCCCGCCAGATACGCAGTATTTT.

The V call is TRBV18, the J call TRBJ1-6, with 8 bases matching TRBD1. V shed 3 bases and J 6 bases; nucleotides not matched to a gene: 10. The CDR3 extends over 17 amino acids. CDR1 KGHSH and CDR2 LQKENI come from the germline V gene. The CDR3 DNA sequence: TGTGCCAGCTCACCTTACCCAGGGGGCCGGGCTAATTCACCCCTCCACTTT. Protein sequence: CASSPYPGGRANSPLHF. Filled out from reference TRBV18 and TRBJ1-6, the complete variable domain reads NAGVMQNPRHLVRRRGQEARLRCSPMKGHSHVYWYRQLPEEGLKFMVYLQKENIIDESGMPKERFSAEFPKEGPSILRIQQVVRGDSAAYFCASSPYPGGRANSPLHFGNGTRLTVT.

The chain carries TRBV25-1 and TRBJ1-1; possibly TRBD1 for D (6 bases). The CDR3 runs to 15 residues. Germline V gives CDR1 MGHDK, CDR2 SYGVNS. V was trimmed by 4 bases and J by 5 bases, leaving 17 bases between them. The CDR3 sequence is CASSAWGQGGTEAFF. DNA for the CDR3: TGTGCCAGCAGTGCGTGGGGGCAGGGAGGGACTGAAGCTTTCTTT.

The chain carries TRBV11-3 and TRBJ2-3; 14 nucleotides align to TRBD2. This CDR3 spans 17 amino acids. With V trimmed by 4 bases and J by 4 bases, 7 bases remained unmatched. The germline gives CDR1 SGHNT, CDR2 YENEEA. The CDR3 nucleotides read TGTGCCAGCAGCTCTCGGACTAGCGGGGGGAGCGCAGATACGCAGTATTTT. Residues: CASSSRTSGGSADTQYF.

This clone has a single count. V gene TRBV7-3 combines with J gene TRBJ2-3; TRBD2 agrees at 13 bases. The germline CDR1 and CDR2 sequences are SGHTA and FQGTGA. V lost 5 bases and J lost 11; bases outside the gene matches: 4. The CDR3 loop spans 13 amino acids. CDR3 sequence: CASSATSGGKQYF. Here the CDR3 DNA reads TGTGCCAGCAGCGCGACTAGCGGGGGGAAGCAGTATTTT.

The chain joins TRBV27 to TRBJ1-1; D not resolved. The CDR3 runs to 15 residues. Germline CDR1 is MNHEY and CDR2 is SMNVEV (reference sequence). Trimming took off 2 bases at V and 0 bases at J, with 10 bases between the two ends. The CDR3: CASSLQARVNTEAFF. For the CDR3, the DNA is TGTGCCAGCAGTTTACAAGCGAGGGTGAACACTGAAGCTTTCTTT.

V and J are TRBV5-5 and TRBJ2-5; the D is unclear. The germline V gene has CDR1 SGHKS and CDR2 YYEKEE (reference sequence). This CDR3 spans 11 amino acids. V lost 0 bases and J lost 14, with 11 bases in between. The chain's CDR3 is CASSLEGTGYF. The CDR3 DNA reads TGTGCCAGCAGCTTGGAAGGAACGGGTTACTTC.

V gene TRBV11-2 combines with J gene TRBJ2-7; 10 nucleotides match TRBD1. The CDR3 has 15 residues. CDR1 is SGHAT and CDR2 is FQNNGV in the germline V gene. J was trimmed by 4 bases and V by 5 bases; bases with no gene match: 8. CDR3 in DNA: TGTGCCAGCAGCATAACCTGGGACAGGGGTTACGAGCAGTACTTC. Protein: CASSITWDRGYEQYF.

This chain links TRBV6-5 with TRBJ1-1; D possibly corresponds to TRBD1 (6 bases). With 0 bases removed from V and 2 bases from J, the gap between germline ends came to 13 bases. The CDR3 sequence is 16 residues long. CDR1 is MNHEY, CDR2 SVGAGI, per germline. CDR3 region: CASSYSILQGNTEAFF. The CDR3 bases are TGTGCCAGCAGTTACTCGATTCTACAGGGAAACACTGAAGCTTTCTTT.

The chain combines TRBV15 with TRBJ2-2; D remains ambiguous. V was shortened by 5 bases and J by 1 base, with 8 bases between the two germline ends. The CDR3 runs to 14 residues. Per germline, CDR1 LNHNV and CDR2 YYDKDF (reference sequence). In nucleotides, the CDR3 is TGTGCCACCAGCGGCAGACAGAACACCGGGGAGCTGTTTTTT. This codes for CATSGRQNTGELFF.

The DNA of the CDR3 is TGTGCCAGCAGCGTAGATCCAGGGACAGGGGTCCCCACAGATACGCAGTATTTT. Amino acids: CASSVDPGTGVPTDTQYF. The chain employs TRBV9 and TRBJ2-3; 10 bases are shared with TRBD1. Per the germline V gene, CDR1 is SGDLS and CDR2 is YYNGEE. The CDR3 runs 18 residues. V was pared by 0 bases and J by 2 bases, with 9 bases of the junction left unmatched.

This clone turned up a few times. The V call is TRBV24-1, the J call TRBJ2-1; 9 bases agree with TRBD1. Trimming at V came to 3 bases and at J to 4 bases, leaving 3 bases not matched to a gene. Germline lookup yields CDR1 KGHDR and CDR2 SFDVKD. The CDR3 extends over 15 amino acids. The CDR3 DNA follows: TGTGCCACCAGTGATGGGACAGGGTTATACAATGAGCAGTTCTTC. Translation gives CATSDGTGLYNEQFF.

This chain connects TRBV7-2 to TRBJ2-3; tentative D call: TRBD2 (6 bases). This CDR3 is 16 amino acids long. Trimming removed 5 bases from V and 1 base from J, with 16 bases in between. Germline CDR1 reads SGHTA; CDR2 reads FQGNSA. The CDR3 bases are TGTGCCAGCAGCCTGCGATCTGGCGGGGGCACAGATACGCAGTATTTT. This encodes CASSLRSGGGTDTQYF. The variable domain in full, completed from reference TRBV7-2 and TRBJ2-3, reads GAGVSQSPSNKVTEKGKDVELRCDPISGHTALYWYRQSLGQGLEFLIYFQGNSAPDKSGLPSDRFSAERTGGSVSTLTIQRTQQEDSAVYLCASSLRSGGGTDTQYFGPGTRLTVL.

A single count supports this clone. CDR3 sequence: CASRTSQGKDYEQYF. CDR3 coding DNA: TGTGCCAGCAGAACCTCGCAGGGGAAGGACTACGAGCAGTACTTC. The V and J genes are TRBV6-5 and TRBJ2-7, with a possible D match to TRBD1 (6 bases). This CDR3 contains 15 residues. Trimming removed 6 bases from V and 3 bases from J, with 18 bases in between. CDR1 and CDR2 from the germline V gene are MNHEY and SVGAGI.

The rearrangement joins TRBV19 to TRBJ1-5; TRBD1 matches 9 bases. Germline CDR1 is LNHDA and CDR2 is SQIVND (reference sequence). This CDR3 region has 16 residues. Unmatched junction bases numbered 5, after V lost 3 bases and J lost 2 bases. Here the CDR3 reads CASSIQGQGGNQPQHF. The CDR3, as DNA: TGTGCCAGTAGTATTCAGGGACAGGGAGGCAATCAGCCCCAGCATTTT.

This chain joins TRBV6-2 or TRBV6-3 and TRBJ2-7, with TRBD1 matching 10 bases. CDR1 is MNHEY, CDR2 SVGEGT, per germline. V trimming: 0 bases; J trimming: 4 bases; junction bases outside the gene matches: 3. This CDR3 region has 15 residues. The CDR3 nucleotides are TGTGCCAGCAGTTACTCGGGGACAGGGGTATACGAGCAGTACTTC. Amino acids: CASSYSGTGVYEQYF.

This CDR3 reads CASSDYRGHNTEAFF. The CDR3 nucleotides are TGTGCCAGCAGCGACTACAGGGGGCATAACACTGAAGCTTTCTTT. The J gene is TRBJ1-1, the V gene TRBV2; 9 bases match TRBD1. Germline V gene sequence: CDR1 SNHLY, CDR2 FYNNEI. The CDR3 consists of 15 residues. J gave up 2 bases and V 6 bases, and 7 bases lay outside the gene matches. Using reference TRBV2 and TRBJ1-1 for the parts outside the CDR3, the full variable domain is EPEVTQTPSHQVTQMGQEVILRCVPISNHLYFYWYRQILGQKVEFLVSFYNNEISEKSEIFDDQFSVERPDGSNFTLKIRSTKLEDSAMYFCASSDYRGHNTEAFFGQGTRLTVV.

This chain joins TRBV5-4 and TRBJ2-1, with 9 bases fitting TRBD2. This CDR3 has 16 amino acids. The germline V gene has CDR1 SGHNT and CDR2 YYREEE (reference sequence). The V gene end was trimmed by 2 bases and the J gene end by 2 bases; junction bases not matched to a gene: 5. CDR3 residues: CASSFNSGGTYNEQFF. Here the CDR3 DNA reads TGTGCCAGCAGCTTTAATAGCGGGGGCACCTACAATGAGCAGTTCTTC.

The V gene is TRBV5-1, the J gene TRBJ1-5; the D is unclear. Per the germline V gene, CDR1 is SGHRS and CDR2 is YFSETQ. The V and J ends lost 0 bases and 5 bases respectively, with 6 bases between them. The CDR3 extends over 13 amino acids. CDR3 sequence (DNA): TGCGCCAGCAGCTTGGCCGAGGATCAGCCCCAGCATTTT. This codes for CASSLAEDQPQHF.

CDR3 amino acids: CASSTQALRQGANTGELFF. CDR3 DNA: TGTGCCAGCAGTACGCAAGCGCTTCGACAGGGAGCGAACACCGGGGAGCTGTTTTTT. The chain links TRBV27 to TRBJ2-2, with 7 bases identical to TRBD1. Unmatched junction bases numbered 15, after V lost 5 bases and J lost 0 bases. Germline lookup yields CDR1 MNHEY and CDR2 SMNVEV (reference sequence). CDR3 length: 19 amino acids.

This clone has a single count. This chain links TRBV7-2 with TRBJ2-7; a possible D gene is TRBD1 (5 bases). V was clipped by 1 base and J by 0 bases, with 10 bases between them. Germline values: CDR1 SGHTA, CDR2 FQGNSA. The CDR3 is 15 amino acids. CDR3 sequence: CASSLGRALSYEQYF. As DNA, the CDR3 is TGTGCCAGCAGCTTAGGCAGGGCACTCTCCTACGAGCAGTACTTC.

The chain links TRBV3-1 (or the pseudogene TRBV3-2) to TRBJ2-7; TRBD1 agrees at 8 bases. The CDR3 loop spans 14 amino acids. V trimming: 2 bases; J trimming: 6 bases; junction bases outside the gene matches: 6. Germline CDR1 and CDR2: LGHDT and YNNKEL (reference sequence). CDR3 sequence: CASSQQGASSEQYF. In nucleotides, the CDR3 is TGTGCCAGCAGCCAACAGGGGGCCAGTAGCGAGCAGTACTTC.